These 7 T cell receptor beta chains were sequenced from one sample in a study of blood T cell repertoires in COVID-19. Only in-frame clones appear in the TCRdb table, and some are missing; sequencing was by immunoSEQ multiplex PCR. The table records some 190,000 clones, approximately 90% of them present only once. The specimen was peripheral blood. The receptor set was obtained from a man aged 25 to 40 with acute or convalescent COVID-19.

With respect to this clone: An end of the junction does not agree with germline; a read error may underlie this. This sample also contains other DNA sequences that code for the same CDR3. The chain recombines TRBV9 with TRBJ1-2; D gene ambiguous. CDR1 and CDR2 from the germline V gene are SGDLS and YYNGEE. The CDR3 is 12 amino acids. CDR3 protein: CASSFPNYGYTF. As DNA, the CDR3 is TGTGCTAGCAGTTTCCCAAACTATGGCTACACCTTC.

The chain links TRBV18 to TRBJ2-1, with 9 nucleotides matching TRBD1. The germline V gene encodes CDR1 KGHSH and CDR2 LQKENI. This CDR3 contains 15 residues. The J segment lost 4 bases and the V segment lost 4 bases, leaving 5 bases of the junction unmatched. CDR3 bases: TGTGCCAGCTCACAGGGACAGGGTGTGTACAATGAGCAGTTCTTC. Its translation is CASSQGQGVYNEQFF.

The chain is built from TRBV7-9 and TRBJ2-7, with 9 bases that match TRBD1. The CDR3 runs to 15 residues. Losses at the gene ends were 5 bases for V and 0 bases for J; bases not matched to a gene: 5. Germline loops: CDR1 SEHNR, CDR2 FQNEAQ (reference sequence). In DNA, the CDR3 is TGTGCCAGCAGCCTAGGACAGGGGCCCTCCTACGAGCAGTACTTC. Its translation is CASSLGQGPSYEQYF. The variable domain in full, with the rest retrieved from reference TRBV7-9 and TRBJ2-7, is DTGVSQNPRHKITKRGQNVTFRCDPISEHNRLYWYRQTLGQGPEFLTYFQNEAQLEKSRLLSDRFSAERPKGSFSTLEIQRTEQGDSAMYLCASSLGQGPSYEQYFGPGTRLTVT.

The rearrangement joins TRBV5-5 to TRBJ2-3; the match to TRBD1 covers 11 bases. Losses at the gene ends were 3 bases for V and 4 bases for J; bases not matched to a gene: 7. The CDR3 is 16 amino acids. Germline CDR1 reads SGHKS; CDR2 reads YYEKEE (reference sequence). CDR3 sequence: CASSWIGTGGADTQYF. The CDR3 DNA reads TGTGCCAGCAGCTGGATAGGGACAGGGGGAGCAGATACGCAGTATTTT.

The chain carries TRBV6-5 and TRBJ1-3; 9 bases agree with TRBD1. The germline V gene encodes CDR1 MNHEY and CDR2 SVGAGI. The ends lost 8 bases at V and 1 base at J; junction bases unmatched: 3. The CDR3 spans 14 residues. CDR3 coding DNA: TGTGCCAGCTGGGACAGGGTTTCTGGAAACACCATATATTTT. Translated: CASWDRVSGNTIYF.

This sequence joins TRBV7-9 and TRBJ2-5; D is perhaps TRBD2 (6 bases). The CDR3 loop spans 17 amino acids. Trimming cost V 3 bases and J 3 bases, with 20 bases left between them. Per germline, CDR1 SEHNR and CDR2 FQNEAQ (reference sequence). Here the CDR3 DNA reads TGTGCCAGCAGCTTGGTGGGTTTAGCGGTAGTCAAAGAGACCCAGTACTTC. It codes for CASSLVGLAVVKETQYF.

CDR3 nucleotide sequence: TGTGCCTGCACCCCCCGGGGTTCCCCCTACGAGCAGTACTTC. It translates to CACTPRGSPYEQYF. The V call is TRBV30, the J call TRBJ2-7, with D perhaps TRBD2 (5 bases). Germline CDR1 GTSNPN, CDR2 SVGIG (reference sequence). V dropped 6 bases and J dropped 2 bases, with 17 bases sitting between them. The CDR3 spans 14 residues.